A selection of T cell receptor beta chains follows, all from one sample in a study of T cell changes during pregnancy in multiple sclerosis. TCRdb's copy holds only in-frame clones and misses some; the assay was immunoSEQ multiplex PCR. Of approximately 43,000 clones in the sample, approximately 92% were seen once. Sequences were derived from CD8+ T cells from peripheral blood mononuclear cells, sampled after pregnancy. The receptors shown here come from a female donor with multiple sclerosis, enrolled in a pregnancy study. CDR3s include the opening cysteine and the closing phenylalanine or tryptophan. The order of the fields is D gene, clone size, J gene, V gene, CDR3 DNA, CDR3 protein. A D gene is named only where the DNA matches it firmly. Clone size, where shown, is once, few, many, or a class for clones that have expanded.

D: NA
size: NA
J: TRBJ2-1
V: TRBV9
DNA: TGTGCCAGCAGCGTAGATGGGAGTAAGGTCTTC
CDR3: CASSVDGSKVF

D: NA
size: once
J: TRBJ1-4
V: TRBV7-6
DNA: TGTGCCAGCAGCCAAGGAGGTGGGGAGACGGGACTGTTTTTT
CDR3: CASSQGGGETGLFF

D: TRBD1
size: NA
J: TRBJ2-1
V: TRBV2
DNA: TGTGCCAGCAGTTACAGGGGGCGGGAGCAGTTCTTC
CDR3: CASSYRGREQFF

D: NA
size: NA
J: TRBJ2-4
V: TRBV6-1
DNA: TGTGCCAGCAGTGTCGCTGGGGGCTTGGGAAACATTCAGTACTTC
CDR3: CASSVAGGLGNIQYF

D: TRBD1
size: NA
J: TRBJ2-7
V: TRBV10-3
DNA: TGTGCCATCAGTGAGGGACAGGGGGCCTCGTACGAGCAGTACTTC
CDR3: CAISEGQGASYEQYF

D: TRBD2
size: NA
J: TRBJ2-3
V: TRBV4-2
DNA: TGTGCCAGCAGCCAAGGACCAGCGGGAGGGGGAGATACGCAGTATTTT
CDR3: CASSQGPAGGGDTQYF

D: NA
size: NA
J: TRBJ1-2
V: TRBV4-1
DNA: TGCGCCAGCAGCCAAGGGAGGGATTCCAACTATGGCTACACCTTC
CDR3: CASSQGRDSNYGYTF

D: TRBD1
size: NA
J: TRBJ2-1
V: TRBV5-1
DNA: TGCGCCAGCAGCCCACCACAGGGGCAGACCTACAATGAGCAGTTCTTC
CDR3: CASSPPQGQTYNEQFF

D: TRBD1
size: NA
J: TRBJ2-5
V: TRBV7-8
DNA: TGTGCCAGCAGCTTAGGAGGGGGCTTGGAGACCCAGTACTTC
CDR3: CASSLGGGLETQYF

D: NA
size: NA
J: TRBJ1-4
V: TRBV28
DNA: TGTGCCAGCACCCAAAGAACAGGGTCTAATGAAAAACTGTTTTTT
CDR3: CASTQRTGSNEKLFF

D: NA
size: NA
J: TRBJ1-1
V: TRBV7-6
DNA: TGTGCCAGCAGCGAACACCCGACCCTACAGGGATTTAACACTGAAGCTTTCTTT
CDR3: CASSEHPTLQGFNTEAFF

D: TRBD2
size: NA
J: TRBJ2-1
V: TRBV9
DNA: TGTGCCAGCAGCGTAGAATGGGGGGGAAGCAATGAGCAGTTCTTC
CDR3: CASSVEWGGSNEQFF

D: TRBD2
size: NA
J: TRBJ2-3
V: TRBV29-1
DNA: TGCAGCGTTGATGGGACTAGCGGGGGGGCCACAGATACGCAGTATTTT
CDR3: CSVDGTSGGATDTQYF

D: NA
size: NA
J: TRBJ2-7
V: TRBV21-1
DNA: TGTGCCAGCAGCAGACAGGGTAAAAGAGAGCAGTACTTC
CDR3: CASSRQGKREQYF

D: TRBD2
size: NA
J: TRBJ2-1
V: TRBV18
DNA: TGTGCCAGCTCACCGCCCTGGCGGGGGGTCTACAATGAGCAGTTCTTC
CDR3: CASSPPWRGVYNEQFF

D: TRBD1
size: NA
J: TRBJ1-1
V: TRBV13
DNA: TGTGCCAGCAGCCAAATAACAGGGGCATACACTGAAGCTTTCTTT
CDR3: CASSQITGAYTEAFF

D: NA
size: NA
J: TRBJ1-5
V: TRBV29-1
DNA: TGCAGCGTGGGGGGGGGCAATCAGCCCCAGCATTTT
CDR3: CSVGGGNQPQHF

D: NA
size: medium-sized
J: TRBJ2-7
V: TRBV7-4
DNA: TGTGCCAGCAGCTTGCCCCCAGGGTACTACGAGCAGTACTTC
CDR3: CASSLPPGYYEQYF

D: TRBD1
size: NA
J: TRBJ2-7
V: TRBV9
DNA: TGTGCCAGCAGCGTGAGAGACAGGGATCACGAGCAGTACTTC
CDR3: CASSVRDRDHEQYF

D: NA
size: NA
J: TRBJ1-6
V: TRBV7-9
DNA: TGTGCCAGCAGGGGGGGGTATAATTCACCCCTCCACTTT
CDR3: CASRGGYNSPLHF

D: NA
size: NA
J: TRBJ1-1
V: TRBV10-3
DNA: TGTGCCATCAGTGGAACCCTGGACATATACGGCACTGAAGCTTTCTTT
CDR3: CAISGTLDIYGTEAFF

D: NA
size: NA
J: TRBJ1-2
V: TRBV6-6
DNA: TGTGCCAGCAGTTACCAGGCAGGGATTTATGGCTACACCTTC
CDR3: CASSYQAGIYGYTF

D: TRBD1
size: NA
J: TRBJ2-3
V: TRBV5-1
DNA: TGCGCCAGCAGCTTGGAGGGACAGGGGGCTGGAACAGATACGCAGTATTTT
CDR3: CASSLEGQGAGTDTQYF

D: NA
size: few
J: TRBJ2-7
V: TRBV2
DNA: TGTGCCAGCACCCTTTCGGGGGAGCAGTACTTC
CDR3: CASTLSGEQYF

D: TRBD1
size: NA
J: TRBJ1-2
V: TRBV6-5
DNA: TGTGCCAGCAGTTACATGGGTGGGACAGGGGGCCGTGGCTACACCTTC
CDR3: CASSYMGGTGGRGYTF

D: TRBD2
size: NA
J: TRBJ2-1
V: TRBV7-9
DNA: TGTGCCAGCAGCTCACCGGGACTAGCGGTCAGAGTGGGGTTCTTC
CDR3: CASSSPGLAVRVGFF

D: TRBD1
size: NA
J: TRBJ2-2
V: TRBV9
DNA: TGTGCCAGCAGCCTGACAGGGGGCCAGTCCGGGGAGCTGTTTTTT
CDR3: CASSLTGGQSGELFF

D: TRBD2
size: NA
J: TRBJ2-3
V: TRBV5-1
DNA: TGCGCCAGCAGCTTGGGACTAGCGGGAGATACGCAGTATTTT
CDR3: CASSLGLAGDTQYF